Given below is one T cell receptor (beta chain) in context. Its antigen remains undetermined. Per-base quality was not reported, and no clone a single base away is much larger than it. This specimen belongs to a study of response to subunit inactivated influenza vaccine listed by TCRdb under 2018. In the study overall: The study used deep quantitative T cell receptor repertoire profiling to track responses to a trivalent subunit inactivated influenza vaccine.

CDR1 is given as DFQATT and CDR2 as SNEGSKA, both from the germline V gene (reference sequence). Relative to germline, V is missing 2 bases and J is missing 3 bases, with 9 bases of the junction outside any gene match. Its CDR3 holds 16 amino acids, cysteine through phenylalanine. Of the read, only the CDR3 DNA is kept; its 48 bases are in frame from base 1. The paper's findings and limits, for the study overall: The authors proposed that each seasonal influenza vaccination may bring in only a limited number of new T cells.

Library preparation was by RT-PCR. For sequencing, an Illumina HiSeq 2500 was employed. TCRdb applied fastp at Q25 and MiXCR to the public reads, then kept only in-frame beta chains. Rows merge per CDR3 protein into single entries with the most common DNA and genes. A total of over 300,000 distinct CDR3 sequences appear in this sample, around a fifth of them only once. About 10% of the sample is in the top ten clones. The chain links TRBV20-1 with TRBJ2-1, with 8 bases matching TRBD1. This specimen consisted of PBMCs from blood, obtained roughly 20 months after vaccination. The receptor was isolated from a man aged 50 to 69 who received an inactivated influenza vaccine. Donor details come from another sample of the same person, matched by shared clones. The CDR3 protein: CSARLLTGEDYNEQFF. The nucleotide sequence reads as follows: TGCAGTGCTAGATTATTGACAGGGGAAGACTACAATGAGCAGTTCTTC.